The following is a TCR beta chain sequence with its context. This sample was included in a study of blood T cell repertoires in COVID-19. Study background: The samples span acute and convalescent COVID-19 from the United States, Italy and Spain.

There are 16 residues in the CDR3. V gave up 4 bases and J gave up 1 base; unmatched junction bases: 7. Germline lookup yields CDR1 MGHRA and CDR2 YSYEKL. Sequencing was performed with immunoSEQ multiplex PCR; in TCRdb, only in-frame clones are kept and a portion is missing. The table has hundreds of thousands of clones, roughly 88% seen once. The rearrangement links TRBV4-1 to TRBJ1-1, with TRBD1 matching over 9 bases. Sequencing input: peripheral blood. The sequence was obtained from a woman aged 50 to 65 with active or convalescent COVID-19. DNA for the CDR3: TGCGCCAGCAGCCTCTCACCGGACAGGGGGAACACTGAAGCTTTCTTT. It codes for CASSLSPDRGNTEAFF.